This TCR beta chain was sequenced during a study of post-analysis software for immune sequencing data. Whole-study findings and limits: Controls had lower frequencies than patients of roughly five TRBV segments, which included TRBV5-6, TRBV5-1 and TRBV20-1.

Notes on this clonotype: Its matching antigen is unknown.

Germline-derived CDR1 and CDR2 are MDHEN and SYDVKM. This CDR3 spans 15 amino acids. Trimming at V came to 6 bases and at J to 8 bases, leaving 11 bases not matched to a gene. Prepared libraries of TCR beta cDNA carried unique molecular identifiers. TCRdb recomputed calls from the PCR reads with MiXCR, one row per CDR3 protein. The table lists approximately 460,000 distinct CDR3 sequences, roughly 46% of them singletons, with around 10% in the top ten. Sequenced input: blood. The sequence derives from a girl under 18 with multiple sclerosis. V and J are TRBV28 and TRBJ2-1, with 9 positions matching TRBD1. The CDR3 here is CASSLTGTGIYEQFF. DNA of the CDR3: TGTGCCAGCAGCCTGACCGGGACAGGGATCTATGAGCAGTTCTTC.